The text below deals with one T cell receptor beta chain. The sample is drawn from a study of technical replicates of blood from several donors. The protocol was immunoSEQ multiplex PCR, while the TCRdb copy is restricted to in-frame clones and leaves out a portion. The top ten hold 0.37% of the sample, which has tens of thousands of clones, 91% seen once. Germline loops: CDR1 SGDLS, CDR2 YYNGEE. The trim removed 1 base at V and 5 bases at J, leaving 6 bases unmatched. The CDR3 length is 17 residues. The source is a human donor in good health. Some clones in this sample may be carry-over from other donors' samples. Sequencing used T cells isolated from PBMCs. This rearrangement joins TRBV9 to TRBJ2-2; 12 bases align to TRBD2. Here the CDR3 reads CASSVLAGGPSTGELFF. The CDR3 nucleotides read TGTGCCAGCAGCGTACTAGCGGGAGGGCCCTCGACCGGGGAGCTGTTTTTT. Complete variable domain (other parts from reference TRBV9 and TRBJ2-2): DSGVTQTPKHLITATGQRVTLRCSPRSGDLSVYWYQQSLDQGLQFLIQYYNGEERAKGNILERFSAQQFPDLHSELNLSSLELGDSALYFCASSVLAGGPSTGELFFGEGSRLTVL.